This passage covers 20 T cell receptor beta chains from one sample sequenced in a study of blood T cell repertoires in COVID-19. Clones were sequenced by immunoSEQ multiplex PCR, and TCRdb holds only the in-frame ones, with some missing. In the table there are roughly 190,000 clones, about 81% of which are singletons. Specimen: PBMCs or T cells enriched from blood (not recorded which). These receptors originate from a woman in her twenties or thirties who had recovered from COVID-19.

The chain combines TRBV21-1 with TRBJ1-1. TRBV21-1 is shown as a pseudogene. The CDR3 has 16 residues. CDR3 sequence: CASSRLGGPTRTEAFF. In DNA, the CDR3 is TGTGCCAGCAGCCGATTGGGGGGGCCGACTCGGACTGAAGCTTTCTTT.

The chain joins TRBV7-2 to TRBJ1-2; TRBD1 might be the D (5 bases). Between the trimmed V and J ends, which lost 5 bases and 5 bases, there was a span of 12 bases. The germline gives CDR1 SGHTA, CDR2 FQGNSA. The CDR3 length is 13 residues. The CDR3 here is CASSQLRGYGYTF. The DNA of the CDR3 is TGTGCCAGCAGCCAGCTACGGGGGTATGGCTACACCTTC.

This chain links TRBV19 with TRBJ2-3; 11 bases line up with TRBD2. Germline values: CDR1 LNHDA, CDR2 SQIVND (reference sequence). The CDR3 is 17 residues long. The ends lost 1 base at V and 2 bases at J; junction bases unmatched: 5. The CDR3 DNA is TGTGCCAGTAGTATAGTAGCGGGGGGGATTGACACAGATACGCAGTATTTT. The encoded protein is CASSIVAGGIDTDTQYF.

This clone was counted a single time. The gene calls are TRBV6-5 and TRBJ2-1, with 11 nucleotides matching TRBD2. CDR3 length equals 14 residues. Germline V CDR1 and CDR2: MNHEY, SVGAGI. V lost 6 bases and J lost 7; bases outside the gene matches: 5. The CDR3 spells CASRPTSGVNEQFF. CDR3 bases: TGTGCCAGCAGACCGACTAGCGGGGTAAATGAGCAGTTCTTC.

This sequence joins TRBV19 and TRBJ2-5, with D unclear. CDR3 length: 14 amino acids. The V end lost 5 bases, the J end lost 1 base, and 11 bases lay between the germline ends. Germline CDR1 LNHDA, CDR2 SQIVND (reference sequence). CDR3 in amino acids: CASSFGFSQETQYF. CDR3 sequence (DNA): TGTGCCAGTAGTTTCGGGTTTAGCCAAGAGACCCAGTACTTC.

The CDR3 loop reads CATQEIVPREQYF. CDR3 nucleotides: TGTGCCACCCAAGAGATAGTCCCCCGCGAGCAGTACTTC. The chain joins TRBV6-5 to TRBJ2-7, with D uncertain. V was cut by 10 bases and J by 6 bases, with 19 bases left in between. Looked up from germline, CDR1 is MNHEY and CDR2 is SVGAGI. This CDR3 has 13 amino acids.

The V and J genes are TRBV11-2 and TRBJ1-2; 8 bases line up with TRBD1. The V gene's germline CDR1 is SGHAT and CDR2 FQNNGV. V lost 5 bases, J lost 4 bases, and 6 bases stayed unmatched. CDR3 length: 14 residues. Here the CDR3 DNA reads TGTGCCAGCAGCCCCGGGACAGGACTCTATGGCTACACCTTC. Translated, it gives CASSPGTGLYGYTF. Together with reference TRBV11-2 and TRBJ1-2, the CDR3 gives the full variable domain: EAGVAQSPRYKIIEKRQSVAFWCNPISGHATLYWYQQILGQGPKLLIQFQNNGVVDDSQLPKDRFSAERLKGVDSTLKIQPAKLEDSAVYLCASSPGTGLYGYTFGSGTRLTVV.

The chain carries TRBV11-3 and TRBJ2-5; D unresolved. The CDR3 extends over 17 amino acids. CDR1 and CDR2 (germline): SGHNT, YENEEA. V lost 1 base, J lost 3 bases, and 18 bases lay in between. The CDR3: CASSLGLSPGIKETQYF. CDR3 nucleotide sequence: TGTGCCAGCAGCTTAGGTCTTTCCCCAGGAATAAAAGAGACCCAGTACTTC. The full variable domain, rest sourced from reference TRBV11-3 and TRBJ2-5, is EAGVVQSPRYKIIEKKQPVAFWCNPISGHNTLYWYLQNLGQGPELLIRYENEEAVDDSQLPKDRFSAERLKGVDSTLKIQPAELGDSAVYLCASSLGLSPGIKETQYFGPGTRLLVL.

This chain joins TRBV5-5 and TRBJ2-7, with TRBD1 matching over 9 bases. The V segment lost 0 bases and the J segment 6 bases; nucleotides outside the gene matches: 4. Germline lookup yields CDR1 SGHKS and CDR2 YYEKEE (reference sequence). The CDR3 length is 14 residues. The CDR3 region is CASSLGDRVSEQYV. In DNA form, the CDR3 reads TGTGCCAGCAGCTTGGGGGACAGGGTAAGCGAGCAGTACGTC.

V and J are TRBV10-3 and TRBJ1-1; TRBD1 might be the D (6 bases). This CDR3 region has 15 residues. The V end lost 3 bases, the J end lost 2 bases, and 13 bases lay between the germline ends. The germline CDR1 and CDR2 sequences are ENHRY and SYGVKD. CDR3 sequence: CAISEVQGINTEAFF. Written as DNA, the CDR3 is TGTGCCATCAGTGAAGTGCAGGGGATCAACACTGAAGCTTTCTTT.

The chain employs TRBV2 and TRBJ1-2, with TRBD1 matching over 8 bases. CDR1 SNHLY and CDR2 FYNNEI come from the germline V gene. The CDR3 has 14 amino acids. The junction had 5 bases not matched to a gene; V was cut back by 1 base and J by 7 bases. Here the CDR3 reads CASSEGQGFGGYTF. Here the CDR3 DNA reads TGTGCCAGCAGTGAAGGACAGGGGTTTGGTGGCTACACCTTC.

The CDR3 DNA follows: TGTGCCAGCAGCCCCAGGACAGCTCACTCTAGCACAGATACGCAGTATTTT. Its protein product is CASSPRTAHSSTDTQYF. This sequence joins TRBV4-2 and TRBJ2-3, with a possible D match to TRBD1 (6 bases). V shed 4 bases and J shed 0 bases, with 17 bases lying between them. Germline V CDR1 and CDR2: LGHNA, YNFKEQ. This CDR3 is built from 17 residues.

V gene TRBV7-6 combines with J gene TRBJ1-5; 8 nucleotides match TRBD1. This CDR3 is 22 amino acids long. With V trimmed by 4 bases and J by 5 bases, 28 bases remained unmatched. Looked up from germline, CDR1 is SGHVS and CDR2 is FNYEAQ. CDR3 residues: CASSCPDRDRRIEGTHDQPQHF. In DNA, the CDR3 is TGTGCCAGCAGCTGCCCCGACCGGGACAGGCGGATAGAAGGAACCCATGATCAGCCCCAGCATTTT.

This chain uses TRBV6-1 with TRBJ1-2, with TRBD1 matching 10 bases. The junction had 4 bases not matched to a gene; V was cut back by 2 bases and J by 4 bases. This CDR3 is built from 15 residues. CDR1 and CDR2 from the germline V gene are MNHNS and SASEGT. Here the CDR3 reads CASSERDRGRYGYTF. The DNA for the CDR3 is TGTGCCAGCAGTGAAAGGGACAGGGGTCGCTATGGCTACACCTTC.

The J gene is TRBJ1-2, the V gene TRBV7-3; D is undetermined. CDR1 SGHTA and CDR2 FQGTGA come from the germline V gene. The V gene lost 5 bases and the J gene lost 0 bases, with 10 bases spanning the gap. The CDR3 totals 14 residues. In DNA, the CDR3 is TGTGCCAGCAGCCCTACACGGGCTAACTATGGCTACACCTTC. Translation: CASSPTRANYGYTF.

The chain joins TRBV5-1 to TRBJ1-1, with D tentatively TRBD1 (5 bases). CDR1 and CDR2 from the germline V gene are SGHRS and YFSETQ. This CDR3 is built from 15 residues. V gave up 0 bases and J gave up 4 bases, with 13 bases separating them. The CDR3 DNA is TGCGCCAGCAGCTTGGCCCTGGGGGGGGGCACTGAAGCTTTCTTT. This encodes CASSLALGGGTEAFF.

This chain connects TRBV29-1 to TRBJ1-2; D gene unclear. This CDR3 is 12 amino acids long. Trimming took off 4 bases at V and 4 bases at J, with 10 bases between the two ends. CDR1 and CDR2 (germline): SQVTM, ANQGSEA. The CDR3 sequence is CSVVAGGYGYTF. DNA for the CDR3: TGCAGCGTTGTTGCGGGCGGCTATGGCTACACCTTC.

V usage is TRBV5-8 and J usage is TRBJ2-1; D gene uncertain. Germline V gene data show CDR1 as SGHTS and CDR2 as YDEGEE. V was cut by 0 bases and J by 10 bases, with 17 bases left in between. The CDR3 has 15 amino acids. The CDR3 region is CASSLGWQVPREQFF. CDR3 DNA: TGTGCCAGCAGCTTGGGTTGGCAGGTCCCACGAGAGCAGTTCTTC.

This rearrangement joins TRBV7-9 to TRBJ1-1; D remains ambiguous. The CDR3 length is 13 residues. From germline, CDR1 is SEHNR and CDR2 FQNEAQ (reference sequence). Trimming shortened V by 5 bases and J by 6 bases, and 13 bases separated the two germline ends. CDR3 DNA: TGTGCCAGCAGCCGACACCCTACCGCTGAAGCTTTCTTT. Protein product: CASSRHPTAEAFF.

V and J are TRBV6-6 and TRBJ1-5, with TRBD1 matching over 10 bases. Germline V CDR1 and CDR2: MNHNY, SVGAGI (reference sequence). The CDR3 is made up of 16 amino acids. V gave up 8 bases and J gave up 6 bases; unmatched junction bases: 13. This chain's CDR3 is CASAPLGTGAGQPQHF. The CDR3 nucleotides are TGTGCCAGCGCCCCCCTGGGGACAGGGGCTGGTCAGCCCCAGCATTTT.